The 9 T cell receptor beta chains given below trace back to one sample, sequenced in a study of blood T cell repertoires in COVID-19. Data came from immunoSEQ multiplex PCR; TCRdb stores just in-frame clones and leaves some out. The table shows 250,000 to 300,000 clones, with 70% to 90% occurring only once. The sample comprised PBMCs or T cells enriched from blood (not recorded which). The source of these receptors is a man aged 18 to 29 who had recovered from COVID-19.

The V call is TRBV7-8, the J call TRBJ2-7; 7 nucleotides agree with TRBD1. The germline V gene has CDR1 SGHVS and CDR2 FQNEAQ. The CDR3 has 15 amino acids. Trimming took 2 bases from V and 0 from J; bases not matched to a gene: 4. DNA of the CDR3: TGTGCCAGCAGCTTACAGGGACAGTCCTCCTACGAGCAGTACTTC. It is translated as CASSLQGQSSYEQYF.

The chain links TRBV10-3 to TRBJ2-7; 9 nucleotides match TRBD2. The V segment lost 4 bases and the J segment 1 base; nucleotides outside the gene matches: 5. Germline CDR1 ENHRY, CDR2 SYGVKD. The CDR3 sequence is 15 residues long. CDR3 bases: TGTGCCATCAGTGGACGAGCGGGGGGTTCCTACGAGCAGTACTTC. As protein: CAISGRAGGSYEQYF.

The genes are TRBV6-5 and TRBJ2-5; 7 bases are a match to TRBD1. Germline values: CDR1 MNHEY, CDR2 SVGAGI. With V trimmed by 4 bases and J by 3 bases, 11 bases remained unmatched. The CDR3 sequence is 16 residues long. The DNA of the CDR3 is TGTGCCAGCAGTTTCAGTTCCCGGGACAGAAAAGAGACCCAGTACTTC. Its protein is CASSFSSRDRKETQYF.

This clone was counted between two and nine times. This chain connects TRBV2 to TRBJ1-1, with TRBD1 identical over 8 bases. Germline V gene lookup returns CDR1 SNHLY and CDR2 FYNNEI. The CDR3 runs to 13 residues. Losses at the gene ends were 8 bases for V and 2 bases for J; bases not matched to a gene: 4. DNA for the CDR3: TGTGCCAGCTGGGCAGGGGGCAACACTGAAGCTTTCTTT. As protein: CASWAGGNTEAFF.

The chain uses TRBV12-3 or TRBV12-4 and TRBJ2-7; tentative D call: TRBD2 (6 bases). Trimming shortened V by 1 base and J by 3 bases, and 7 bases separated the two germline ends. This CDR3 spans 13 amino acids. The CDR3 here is CASSLGEDYEQYF. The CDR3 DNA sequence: TGTGCCAGCAGTTTAGGGGAGGACTACGAGCAGTACTTC.

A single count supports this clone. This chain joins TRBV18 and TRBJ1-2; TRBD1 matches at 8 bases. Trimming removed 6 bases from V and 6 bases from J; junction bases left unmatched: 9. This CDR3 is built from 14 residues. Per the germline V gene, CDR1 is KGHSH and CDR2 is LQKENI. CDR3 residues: CASSEAQGENGYTF. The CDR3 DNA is TGTGCCAGCTCGGAGGCACAGGGGGAGAATGGCTACACCTTC.

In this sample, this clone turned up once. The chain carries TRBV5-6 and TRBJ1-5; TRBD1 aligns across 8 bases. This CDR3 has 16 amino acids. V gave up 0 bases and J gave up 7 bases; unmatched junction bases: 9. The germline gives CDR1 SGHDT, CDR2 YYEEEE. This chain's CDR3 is CASSLGVQGARQPQHF. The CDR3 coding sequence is TGTGCCAGCAGCTTGGGGGTGCAGGGGGCACGGCAGCCCCAGCATTTT.

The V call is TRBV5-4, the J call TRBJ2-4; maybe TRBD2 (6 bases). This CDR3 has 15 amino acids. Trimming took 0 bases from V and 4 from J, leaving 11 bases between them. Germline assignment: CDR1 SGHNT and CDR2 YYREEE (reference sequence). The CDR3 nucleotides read TGTGCCAGCAGCTTGGGAGGACTAAGAAAAAACATTCAGTACTTC. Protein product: CASSLGGLRKNIQYF.

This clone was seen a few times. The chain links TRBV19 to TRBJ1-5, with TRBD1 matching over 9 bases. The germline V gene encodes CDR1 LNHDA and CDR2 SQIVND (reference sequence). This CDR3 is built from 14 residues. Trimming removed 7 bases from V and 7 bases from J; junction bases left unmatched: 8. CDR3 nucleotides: TGTGCCAGTAATTCACAGGGGGCCGGGCAGCCCCAGCATTTT. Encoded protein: CASNSQGAGQPQHF.